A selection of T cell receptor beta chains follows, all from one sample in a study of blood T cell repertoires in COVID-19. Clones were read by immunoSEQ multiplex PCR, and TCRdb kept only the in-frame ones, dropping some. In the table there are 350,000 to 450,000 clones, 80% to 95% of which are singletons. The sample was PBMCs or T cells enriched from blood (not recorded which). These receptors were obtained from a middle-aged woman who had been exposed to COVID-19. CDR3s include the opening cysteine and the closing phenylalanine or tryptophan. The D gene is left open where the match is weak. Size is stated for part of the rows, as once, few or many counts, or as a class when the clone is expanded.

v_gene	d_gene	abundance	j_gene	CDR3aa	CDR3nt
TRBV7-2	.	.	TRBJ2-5	CASSSGRGETQYF	TGTGCCAGCAGCTCCGGACGGGGAGAGACCCAGTACTTC
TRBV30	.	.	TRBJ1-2	CAWRPRRYVDGYTF	TGTGCCTGGAGACCCCGTCGGTATGTGGATGGCTACACCTTC
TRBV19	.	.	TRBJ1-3	CASTRLKDTIYF	TGTGCCAGTACCCGACTTAAAGACACCATATATTTT
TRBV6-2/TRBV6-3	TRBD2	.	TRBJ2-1	CASSYPSGAVYNEQFF	TGTGCCAGCAGTTACCCTAGCGGAGCCGTTTACAATGAGCAGTTCTTC
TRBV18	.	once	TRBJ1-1	CASSGGVNTEAFF	TGTGCCAGCTCAGGAGGGGTTAACACTGAAGCTTTCTTT
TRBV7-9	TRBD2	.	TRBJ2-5	CASSLGLAGQETQYF	TGTGCCAGCAGCTTAGGACTAGCCGGACAAGAGACCCAGTACTTC
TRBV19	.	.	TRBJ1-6	CASSPGQVNSPLHF	TGTGCCAGTAGTCCGGGACAAGTTAATTCACCCCTCCACTTT
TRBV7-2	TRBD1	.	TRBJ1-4	CASSLDRGREKLFF	TGTGCCAGCAGCTTGGACAGGGGGCGAGAAAAACTGTTTTTT
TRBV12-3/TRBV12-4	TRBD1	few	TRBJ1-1	CASSRQQGAEAFF	TGTGCCAGCAGTCGACAACAGGGGGCTGAAGCTTTCTTT
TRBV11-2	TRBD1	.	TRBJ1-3	CASSPGTGASGNTIYF	TGTGCCAGCAGCCCCGGGACAGGGGCTTCTGGAAACACCATATATTTT
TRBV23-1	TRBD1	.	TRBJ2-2	CASRPRGQSTGELFF	TGCGCCAGCAGACCGAGGGGACAGTCCACCGGGGAGCTGTTTTTT
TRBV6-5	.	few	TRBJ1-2	CASSYSSQGRERHTF	TGTGCCAGCAGTTACTCGAGTCAGGGGAGAGAACGGCACACCTTC
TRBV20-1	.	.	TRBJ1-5	CSASPLGGPDQPQHF	TGCAGTGCTAGTCCCCTCGGAGGGCCCGATCAGCCCCAGCATTTT
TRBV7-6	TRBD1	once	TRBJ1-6	CASSGTGANSPLHF	TGTGCCAGCAGCGGGACAGGGGCGAATTCACCCCTCCACTTT
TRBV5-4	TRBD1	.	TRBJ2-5	CASSLRTGGLETQYF	TGTGCCAGCAGCTTGAGGACAGGGGGCTTAGAGACCCAGTACTTC
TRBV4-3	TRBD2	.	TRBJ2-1	CASSPGLAGDYNEQFF	TGCGCCAGCAGCCCGGGACTAGCGGGAGACTACAATGAGCAGTTCTTC
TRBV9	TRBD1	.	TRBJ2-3	CASSVEGTGVTDTQYF	TGTGCCAGCAGCGTAGAGGGGACAGGGGTCACAGATACGCAGTATTTT
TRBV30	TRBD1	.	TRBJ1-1	CAWSRALTGQGMFSEAFF	TGTGCCTGGAGTCGAGCCCTGACCGGACAGGGCATGTTTTCTGAAGCTTTCTTT
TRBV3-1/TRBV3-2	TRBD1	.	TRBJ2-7	CASSLPGQGAIEQYF	TGTGCCAGCAGCTTACCGGGACAGGGGGCGATCGAGCAGTACTTC
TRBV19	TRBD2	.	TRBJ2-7	CASSRTSGGAYEQYF	TGTGCCAGTAGCCGTACTAGCGGGGGAGCCTACGAGCAGTACTTC
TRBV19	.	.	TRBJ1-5	CASSLQGKENQPQHF	TGTGCCAGTAGCCTTCAGGGCAAGGAAAATCAGCCCCAGCATTTT
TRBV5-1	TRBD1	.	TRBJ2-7	CASSPGQGAREQYF	TGCGCCAGCAGCCCAGGACAGGGGGCGAGGGAGCAGTACTTC
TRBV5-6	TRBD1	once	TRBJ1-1	CASTYFLRGDTEAFF	TGTGCCAGCACCTATTTTCTCAGGGGGGACACTGAAGCTTTCTTT
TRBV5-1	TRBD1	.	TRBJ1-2	CASSLQGQTDYGYTF	TGCGCCAGCAGCCTACAGGGGCAGACAGACTATGGCTACACCTTC
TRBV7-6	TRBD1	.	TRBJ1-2	CASSPGTGGSSYGYTF	TGTGCCAGCAGCCCCGGGACAGGGGGCTCGAGCTATGGCTACACCTTC
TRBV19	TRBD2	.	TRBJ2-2	CASKREEVGGELFF	TGTGCCAGTAAGCGGGAGGAGGTAGGCGGGGAGCTGTTTTTT
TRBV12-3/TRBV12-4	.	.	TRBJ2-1	CASKAGVTEQFF	TGTGCCAGCAAAGCAGGGGTCACTGAGCAGTTCTTC
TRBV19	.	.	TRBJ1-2	CASSSPSRTHYGYTF	TGTGCCAGTAGTTCCCCATCTCGGACTCATTATGGCTACACCTTC
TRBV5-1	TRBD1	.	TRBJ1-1	CASKRGLNTEAFF	TGCGCCAGCAAGAGGGGGCTGAACACTGAAGCTTTCTTT
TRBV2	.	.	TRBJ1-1	CASSEANFRTEAFF	TGTGCCAGCAGTGAAGCAAACTTCCGGACAGAAGCTTTCTTT
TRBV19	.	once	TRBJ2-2	CASSIPAGRTGELFF	TGTGCCAGTAGTATCCCAGCAGGGCGCACCGGGGAGCTGTTTTTT
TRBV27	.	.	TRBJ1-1	CASRKGGGTEAFF	TGTGCCAGCAGGAAGGGTGGGGGGACTGAAGCTTTCTTT
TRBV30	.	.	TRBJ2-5	CAWSVARETQYF	TGTGCCTGGAGTGTAGCTAGGGAGACCCAGTACTTC
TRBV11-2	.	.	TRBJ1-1	CASSSPPGKTEAFF	TGTGCCAGCAGCTCCCCGCCCGGGAAGACTGAAGCTTTCTTT
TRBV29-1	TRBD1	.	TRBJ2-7	CSVAPGQGFYEQYF	TGCAGCGTTGCTCCGGGACAGGGATTCTACGAGCAGTACTTC
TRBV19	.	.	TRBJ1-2	CASRTGTNYGYTF	TGTGCCAGTAGAACAGGGACTAACTATGGCTACACCTTC
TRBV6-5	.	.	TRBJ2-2	CASQSGPGELFF	TGTGCCAGCCAGTCAGGGCCCGGGGAGCTGTTTTTT
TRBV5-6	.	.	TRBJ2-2	CASSSGDYTGELFF	TGTGCCAGCAGCTCCGGAGACTATACCGGGGAGCTGTTTTTT
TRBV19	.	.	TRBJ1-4	CASSIFDRINEKLFF	TGTGCCAGTAGTATTTTCGACAGGATAAATGAAAAACTGTTTTTT
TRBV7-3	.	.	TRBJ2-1	CASSLNPPGATNEQFF	TGTGCCAGCAGCTTAAACCCCCCCGGTGCTACCAATGAGCAGTTCTTC
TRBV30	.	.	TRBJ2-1	CAWSRPGFNEQFF	TGTGCCTGGAGTCGGCCGGGGTTCAATGAGCAGTTCTTC
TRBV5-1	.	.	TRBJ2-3	CASSLGGHNTDTQYF	TGCGCCAGCAGCTTGGGGGGACACAACACAGATACGCAGTATTTT
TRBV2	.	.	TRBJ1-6	CASRSTASSYNSPLHF	TGTGCCAGCCGATCGACCGCTAGCTCCTATAATTCACCCCTCCACTTT
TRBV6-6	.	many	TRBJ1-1	CASSYTEAFF	TGTGCCAGCAGCTACACTGAAGCTTTCTTT
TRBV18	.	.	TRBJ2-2	CASSIREQGVTGELFF	TGTGCCAGCTCTATCCGGGAACAGGGCGTGACCGGGGAGCTGTTTTTT
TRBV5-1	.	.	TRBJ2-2	CASSLAVQGTGELFF	TGCGCCAGCAGCTTGGCGGTTCAGGGCACCGGGGAGCTGTTTTTT
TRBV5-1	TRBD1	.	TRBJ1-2	CASSYGQAEDYGYTF	TGCGCCAGCAGCTATGGACAGGCGGAGGACTATGGCTACACCTTC
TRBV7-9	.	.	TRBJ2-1	CASSLLSIEQFF	TGTGCCAGCAGTCTACTAAGCATAGAGCAGTTCTTC
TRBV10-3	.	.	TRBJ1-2	CATRGVNGSYGYTF	TGTGCCACCAGAGGGGTAAATGGCTCCTATGGCTACACCTTC
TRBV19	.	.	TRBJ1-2	CASSIWGGYGYTF	TGTGCCAGTAGTATTTGGGGCGGCTATGGCTACACCTTC
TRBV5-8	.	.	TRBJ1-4	CASSSSRDKQLFF	TGTGCCAGCAGCTCTTCCCGGGACAAGCAACTGTTTTTT
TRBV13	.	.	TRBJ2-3	CASSLTRADTQYF	TGTGCCAGCAGCTTGACTCGCGCAGATACGCAGTATTTT
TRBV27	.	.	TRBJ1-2	CASREGLDVHYGYTF	TGTGCCAGCAGGGAAGGACTTGACGTACACTATGGCTACACCTTC
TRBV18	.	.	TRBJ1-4	CASSPRTVDNEKLFF	TGTGCCAGCTCACCACGTACAGTTGATAATGAAAAACTGTTTTTT
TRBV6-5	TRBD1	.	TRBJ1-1	CASGERRQGRTEAFF	TGTGCCAGCGGGGAACGAAGACAGGGTCGAACTGAAGCTTTCTTT
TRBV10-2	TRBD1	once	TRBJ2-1	CASSGGTGANEQFF	TGCGCCAGCAGTGGGGGGACAGGGGCAAATGAGCAGTTCTTC
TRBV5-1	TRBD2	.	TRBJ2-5	CASSRGLAGYQETQYF	TGCGCCAGCAGCCGGGGACTAGCGGGATACCAAGAGACCCAGTACTTC